This T cell receptor (beta chain) was observed in a study of cytomegalovirus exposure and HLA in healthy donors. Study-level results: While the bulk of TCR sequences proved rare, some public TCRs turned up in many donors. Both high specificity and high sensitivity reportedly marked the classifier's diagnosis of cytomegalovirus status. Among TCR beta chains, those listed as cytomegalovirus-associated numbered some 160.

Produced via immunoSEQ multiplex PCR; TCRdb's table is partial and in-frame only. This sample has over 150,000 clones; 75% to 90% occur once, and the top ten carry more than 20%. In its sample, this clone was seen a few times. As yet, its antigen is unknown. After removal of 1 base from V and 8 bases from J, the junction contained 17 bases not matched to a gene. The germline CDR1 and CDR2 sequences are SGHDT and YYEEEE. This CDR3 contains 17 residues. The chain employs TRBV5-6 and TRBJ1-2; 7 bases are shared with TRBD1. Sequences were obtained from PBMCs. This receptor was identified in a man between 18 and 29 years old in good health and CMV-seropositive. The CDR3: CASSLRQGLLNYGGYTF. The CDR3 DNA sequence: TGTGCCAGCAGCTTGAGACAGGGACTTTTGAATTACGGCGGCTACACCTTC.